This T cell receptor beta chain was found in a study of blood T cell repertoires in COVID-19. Per the original data handling: Amplifying reference gene primers gave estimates of nucleated cell counts. Sequencing used immunoSEQ multiplex PCR; TCRdb keeps in-frame clones, though not all of them. The V and J calls and clone size are taken from that table; D and trimming were inferred from the DNA. There are some 180,000 clones in the sample; 70% to 90% occur only once, and roughly a sixth lies in the top ten. The length of the CDR3 is 15 residues. Losses at the gene ends were 6 bases for V and 4 bases for J; bases not matched to a gene: 10. CDR1 SGHRS and CDR2 YFSETQ come from the germline V gene. Those enrolled in Seattle joined during active infection and were followed longitudinally afterward.

V is TRBV5-1 and J is TRBJ2-3, with TRBD2 matching 8 bases. The sequence derives from a man aged 50-59 years with COVID-19, enrolled during active disease. The material sequenced was peripheral blood. CDR3 in amino acids: CASTAGLAIPDTQYF. As DNA, the CDR3 is TGCGCCAGCACCGCTGGACTAGCTATTCCAGATACGCAGTATTTT. The variable domain in full, with the rest retrieved from reference TRBV5-1 and TRBJ2-3, is KAGVTQTPRYLIKTRGQQVTLSCSPISGHRSVSWYQQTPGQGLQFLFEYFSETQRNKGNFPGRFSGRQFSNSRSEMNVSTLELGDSALYLCASTAGLAIPDTQYFGPGTRLTVL.